These T cell receptor beta chains were read from a single sample in a study of cytomegalovirus exposure and HLA in healthy donors. Sequencing was performed with immunoSEQ multiplex PCR; in TCRdb, only in-frame clones are kept and a portion is missing. The data show approximately 240,000 clones, about three quarters seen once. Sequencing input: PBMCs. These TCRs come from a woman between 55 and 75 years old in good health and CMV-seropositive. CDR3s include the opening cysteine and the closing phenylalanine or tryptophan. A D gene is named only where the DNA matches it firmly. Where a row states a size, it is once, few, many or the class of an expanded clone; other rows omit it.

NA	14	NA	TRBV9	TRBJ2-2	TGTGCCAGCAGCCCCGCTCTAAACACCGGGGAGCTGTTTTTT	CASSPALNTGELFF
TRBD1	17	NA	TRBV18	TRBJ2-7	TGTGCCAGCTCACCCCTCGGACAGGGTTTTCAGAACTACGAGCAGTACTTC	CASSPLGQGFQNYEQYF
NA	19	NA	TRBV1	TRBJ1-2	TGCACCAGCAGCCAAGTCATCCCCCCGACAGGGGGCGCAGGGTATGGCTACACCTTC	CTSSQVIPPTGGAGYGYTF
NA	15	NA	TRBV4-3	TRBJ2-3	TGCGCCAGCAGCGCGGCGGAGGACTCCACGTATACGCAGTATTTT	CASSAAEDSTYTQYF
NA	16	few	TRBV5-1	TRBJ2-2	TGCGCCAGCAGCTTGAGGCCTAGCGAGAACACCGGGGAGCTGTTTTTT	CASSLRPSENTGELFF
NA	12	NA	TRBV7-2	TRBJ2-2	TGTGCCAGCGGTCAGGGATCCGGGGAGCTGTTTTTT	CASGQGSGELFF
NA	14	NA	TRBV7-2	TRBJ1-1	TGTGCCAGCAGCTTGGCCAGGGGTCCTGGTGAAGCTTTCTTT	CASSLARGPGEAFF
NA	15	NA	TRBV6-5	TRBJ2-7	TGTGCCAGCAGTTACGCGGGACGGGACTTCTACGAGCAGTACTTC	CASSYAGRDFYEQYF
NA	13	once	TRBV7-6	TRBJ2-5	TGTGCCAGCAGCTGGACAGCCCAAGAGACCCAGTACTTC	CASSWTAQETQYF
NA	15	NA	TRBV5-5	TRBJ2-3	TGTGCCAGCAGCTCGCGGGGAGTTGGCACAGATACGCAGTATTTT	CASSSRGVGTDTQYF
NA	13	few	TRBV18	TRBJ1-4	TGTGCCAGTACAATGTCAACTAATGAAAAACTGTTTTTT	CASTMSTNEKLFF
TRBD1	14	few	TRBV29-1	TRBJ2-5	TGCAGCGTTGACCCCGGGACAGGGGGAAAGACCCAGTACTTC	CSVDPGTGGKTQYF
TRBD1	15	NA	TRBV5-4	TRBJ2-7	TGTGCCAGCAGCCCTAGGACAGGGGCCTCCTACGAGCAGTACTTC	CASSPRTGASYEQYF
TRBD2	14	few	TRBV11-3	TRBJ2-1	TGTGCCAGCAGCCCCGGGACTAGCGGCGGAGAGCAGTTCTTC	CASSPGTSGGEQFF
NA	15	NA	TRBV6-5	TRBJ1-1	TGTGCCAGCAGTTTAAGTGGGACTCTAGGCACTGAAGCTTTCTTT	CASSLSGTLGTEAFF
TRBD1	19	NA	TRBV23-1	TRBJ1-4	TGCGCCAGCAGTCAATCTTCAGGGGGCTTCTTCGGGTTTAATGAAAAACTGTTTTTT	CASSQSSGGFFGFNEKLFF
TRBD1	14	NA	TRBV14	TRBJ1-6	TGTGCCAGCAGCTACTGGACAGGGAATTCACCCCTCCACTTT	CASSYWTGNSPLHF
NA	14	once	TRBV7-9	TRBJ2-2	TGTGCCAGCAGCCCGCTGGGGGGGCCCGGGGAGCTGTTTTTT	CASSPLGGPGELFF
TRBD1	12	NA	TRBV30	TRBJ1-5	TGTGCCTGGGGGGACAGTTATCAGCCCCAGCATTTT	CAWGDSYQPQHF
NA	16	NA	TRBV4-2	TRBJ2-5	TGTGCCAGCAGCCCGAAGGGGGTAGCTGGTCAAGAGACCCAGTACTTC	CASSPKGVAGQETQYF
TRBD1	15	NA	TRBV2	TRBJ2-1	TGTGCCAGCAATACCGGGACAGGCCGATACAATGAGCAGTTCTTC	CASNTGTGRYNEQFF
TRBD1	16	NA	TRBV7-7	TRBJ2-2	TGTGCCAGCAGCACCGAGCAGGGGGCGCGGACCGGGGAGCTGTTTTTT	CASSTEQGARTGELFF
NA	16	NA	TRBV7-2	TRBJ1-5	TGTGCCAGTAGCTTAGTAGGGAGCGGGGGCAATCAGCCCCAGCATTTT	CASSLVGSGGNQPQHF
TRBD1	17	once	TRBV19	TRBJ2-4	TGTGCCAGTAAGCCGGGACAGGGGCCGGGGCCCAAAAACATTCAGTACTTC	CASKPGQGPGPKNIQYF
TRBD1	14	NA	TRBV7-9	TRBJ2-5	TGTGCCATCTCGGGGGACAGGGGGCAAGAGACCCAGTACTTC	CAISGDRGQETQYF
NA	13	NA	TRBV29-1	TRBJ2-7	TGCAGCGTGCTACTAGCCACCGACTACGAGCAGTACTTC	CSVLLATDYEQYF
TRBD2	18	NA	TRBV19	TRBJ2-3	TGTGCCAGTAGTAATAGCGGGAGGACACCGACTAGCACAGATACGCAGTATTTT	CASSNSGRTPTSTDTQYF
NA	13	once	TRBV6-5	TRBJ1-4	TGTGCCAGCAGTTATGGGCCAAATGAAAAACTGTTTTTT	CASSYGPNEKLFF
TRBD1	14	NA	TRBV28	TRBJ1-2	TGTGCCAGCAGTCCCGGGACAGGGGACTATGGCTACACCTTC	CASSPGTGDYGYTF
TRBD1	17	few	TRBV5-1	TRBJ2-7	TGCGCCAGCAGCCCCCGCCTCCGACAGGGGAGCTCCTACGAGCAGTACTTC	CASSPRLRQGSSYEQYF
TRBD2	16	NA	TRBV29-1	TRBJ2-2	TGCAGCGTCCTACCCCCTAGCGGGGAATTCACCGGGGAGCTGTTTTTT	CSVLPPSGEFTGELFF
NA	14	NA	TRBV6-1	TRBJ1-2	TGTGCCAGCAGTGAAGGCGGAGGGGTTCATGGCTACACCTTC	CASSEGGGVHGYTF
TRBD1	15	once	TRBV4-3	TRBJ1-1	TGCGCCAGCAGAGGACAGGACCGCATGAACACTGAAGCTTTCTTT	CASRGQDRMNTEAFF
NA	10	NA	TRBV20-1	TRBJ2-1	TGCAGTGCTAAGGGGAATGAGCAGTTCTTC	CSAKGNEQFF
NA	17	once	TRBV14	TRBJ2-2	TGTGCCAGCAGCCCAGGGGGGATAGCGGGACTCGCCGGGGAGCTGTTTTTT	CASSPGGIAGLAGELFF
NA	13	NA	TRBV5-1	TRBJ1-2	TGCGCCAGCAGCCCTTCGGGAGGGAATGGCTACACCTTC	CASSPSGGNGYTF
TRBD2	14	NA	TRBV5-1	TRBJ2-2	TGCGCCAGCAGCTTGGGACTAGCGTCCGGGGAGCTGTTTTTT	CASSLGLASGELFF
NA	14	NA	TRBV5-1	TRBJ1-3	TGCGCCAGCAGCTTAGGGGAGGTTGGAAACACCATATATTTT	CASSLGEVGNTIYF
NA	15	few	TRBV7-6	TRBJ1-3	TGTGCCAGCAGCTGGTTGGCAGACTCTGGAAACACCATATATTTT	CASSWLADSGNTIYF
NA	15	NA	TRBV18	TRBJ1-1	TGTGCCAGCTCACTCGGGACTGTGGGGAACACTGAAGCTTTCTTT	CASSLGTVGNTEAFF
TRBD2	16	NA	TRBV10-1	TRBJ2-1	TGCGCCAGCGGAAAATGGGGGACTAGCGGGAGCAATGAGCAGTTCTTC	CASGKWGTSGSNEQFF
TRBD1	15	NA	TRBV7-9	TRBJ2-7	TGTGCCAGCAGCCCCGACAGGGGGACTTCCTACGAGCAGTACTTC	CASSPDRGTSYEQYF
NA	11	once	TRBV6-6	TRBJ2-5	TGTGCCAGCAGGAACCAGGGGACCCAGTACTTC	CASRNQGTQYF
NA	15	NA	TRBV19	TRBJ1-1	TGTGCCAGTAGTGGTTATAGGGGCGGGACCACTGAAGCTTTCTTT	CASSGYRGGTTEAFF
NA	15	NA	TRBV10-3	TRBJ2-5	TGTGCCATCAGGAACCCAAGACAGGCTCAAGAGACCCAGTACTTC	CAIRNPRQAQETQYF
NA	16	NA	TRBV28	TRBJ2-2	TGTGCCAGCAGTACACCGGGATTGGGTACCACCGGGGAGCTGTTTTTT	CASSTPGLGTTGELFF
NA	15	NA	TRBV6-1	TRBJ1-5	TGTGCCAGCACCGAAAGAGGATTCAGCAATCAGCCCCAGCATTTT	CASTERGFSNQPQHF
TRBD2	17	once	TRBV7-2	TRBJ2-3	TGTGCCAGCAGCCCGTCGATAGCGGGGGCCCGCACAGATACGCAGTATTTT	CASSPSIAGARTDTQYF
NA	16	NA	TRBV5-1	TRBJ1-2	TGCGCCAGCAGCTTGCTCGCGGCAGGGGATAGCTATGGCTACACCTTC	CASSLLAAGDSYGYTF
TRBD1	18	NA	TRBV4-2	TRBJ2-7	TGTGCCAGCAGCCAAGATGTAACTATGGGGACAGTATCTTACGAGCAGTACTTC	CASSQDVTMGTVSYEQYF
TRBD1	14	NA	TRBV30	TRBJ2-2	TGTGCCAGTACAGGGGAATGGAACACCGGGGAGCTGTTTTTT	CASTGEWNTGELFF
NA	15	NA	TRBV11-1	TRBJ2-2	TGTGCCAGCAGCTTAGCGCGAACAGTCACCGGGGAGCTGTTTTTT	CASSLARTVTGELFF
NA	13	NA	TRBV30	TRBJ2-3	TGTGCCTGGAGGTTCCCTACTTCAGATACGCAGTATTTT	CAWRFPTSDTQYF
TRBD1	14	NA	TRBV18	TRBJ2-2	TGTGCCAGCTCACCACCGGACAGGGCCGGGGAGCTGTTTTTT	CASSPPDRAGELFF
NA	14	NA	TRBV19	TRBJ1-4	TGTGCCAGTAGTCGAGGGATTCCTAATGAAAAACTGTTTTTT	CASSRGIPNEKLFF
NA	14	NA	TRBV9	TRBJ2-7	TGTGCCAGCAGCGTCTCCGGACAAGCCTACGAGCAGTACTTC	CASSVSGQAYEQYF
TRBD1	15	NA	TRBV7-9	TRBJ1-4	TGTGCCAGCAGTCAGGGGGCCGCGCCTAATGAAAAACTGTTTTTT	CASSQGAAPNEKLFF